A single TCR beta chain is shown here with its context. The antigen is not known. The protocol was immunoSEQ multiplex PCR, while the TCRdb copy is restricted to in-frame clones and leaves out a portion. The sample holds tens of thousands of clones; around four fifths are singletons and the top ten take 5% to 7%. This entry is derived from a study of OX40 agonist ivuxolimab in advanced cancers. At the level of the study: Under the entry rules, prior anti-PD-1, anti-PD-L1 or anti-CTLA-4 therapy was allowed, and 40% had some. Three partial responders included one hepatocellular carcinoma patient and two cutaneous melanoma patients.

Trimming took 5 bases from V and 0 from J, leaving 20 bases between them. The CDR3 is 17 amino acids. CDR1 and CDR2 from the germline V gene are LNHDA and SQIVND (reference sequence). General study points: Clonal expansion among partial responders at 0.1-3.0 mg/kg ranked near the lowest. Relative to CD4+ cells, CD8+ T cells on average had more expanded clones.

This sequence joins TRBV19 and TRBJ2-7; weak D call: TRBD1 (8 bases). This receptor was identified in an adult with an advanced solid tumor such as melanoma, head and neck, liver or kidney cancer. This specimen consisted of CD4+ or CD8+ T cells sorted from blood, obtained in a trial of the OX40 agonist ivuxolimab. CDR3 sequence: CASSPTGEGSSSYEQYV. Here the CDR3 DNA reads TGTGCCAGTAGTCCGACAGGGGAGGGGAGTTCCTCCTACGAGCAGTACGTC.